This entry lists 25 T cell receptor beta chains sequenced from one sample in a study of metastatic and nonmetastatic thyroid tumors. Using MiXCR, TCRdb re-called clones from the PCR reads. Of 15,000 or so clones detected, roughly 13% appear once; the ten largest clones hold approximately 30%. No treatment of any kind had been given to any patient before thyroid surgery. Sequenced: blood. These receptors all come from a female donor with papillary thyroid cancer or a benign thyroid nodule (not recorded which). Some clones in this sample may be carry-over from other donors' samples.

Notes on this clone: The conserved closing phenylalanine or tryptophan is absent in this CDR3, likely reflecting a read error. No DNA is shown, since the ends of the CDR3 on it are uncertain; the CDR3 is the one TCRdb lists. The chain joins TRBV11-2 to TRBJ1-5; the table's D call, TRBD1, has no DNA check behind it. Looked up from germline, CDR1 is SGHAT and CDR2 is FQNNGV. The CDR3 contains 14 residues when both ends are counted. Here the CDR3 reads CASSKTGIRQPKHI.

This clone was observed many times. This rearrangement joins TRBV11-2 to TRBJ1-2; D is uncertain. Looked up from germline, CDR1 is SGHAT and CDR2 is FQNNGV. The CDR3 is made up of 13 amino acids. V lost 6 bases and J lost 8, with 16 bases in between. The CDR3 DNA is TGTGCCAGCAGTTCCCCCTCCACATGGGGCTACACCTTC. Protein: CASSSPSTWGYTF.

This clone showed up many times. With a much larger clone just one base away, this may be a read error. Here the CDR3 reads CASSLAPGSRGTYEQYF. The CDR3 coding sequence is TGTGCCAGCAGCTTAGCGCCGGGCTCAAGGGGGACATACGAGCAGTACTTC. The V call is TRBV7-2, the J call TRBJ2-7; D possibly corresponds to TRBD1 (6 bases). V dropped 0 bases and J dropped 4 bases, with 19 bases sitting between them. The CDR3 has 17 amino acids. Germline assignment: CDR1 SGHTA and CDR2 FQGNSA.

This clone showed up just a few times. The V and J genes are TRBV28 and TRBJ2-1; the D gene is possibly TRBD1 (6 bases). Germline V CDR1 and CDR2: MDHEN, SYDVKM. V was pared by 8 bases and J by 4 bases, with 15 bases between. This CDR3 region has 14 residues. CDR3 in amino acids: CASLQGTTYNEQFF. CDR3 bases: TGTGCCAGCCTGCAGGGGACGACATACAATGAGCAGTTCTTC.

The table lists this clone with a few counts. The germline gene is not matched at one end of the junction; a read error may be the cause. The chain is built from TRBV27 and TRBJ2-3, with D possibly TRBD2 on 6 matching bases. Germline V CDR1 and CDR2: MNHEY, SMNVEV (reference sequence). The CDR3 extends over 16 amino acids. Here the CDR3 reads CASSSPSVRSTYTQYF. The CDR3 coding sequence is TGTGCCAGCAGTTCTCCTAGCGTGAGGAGCACATATACGCAGTATTTT.

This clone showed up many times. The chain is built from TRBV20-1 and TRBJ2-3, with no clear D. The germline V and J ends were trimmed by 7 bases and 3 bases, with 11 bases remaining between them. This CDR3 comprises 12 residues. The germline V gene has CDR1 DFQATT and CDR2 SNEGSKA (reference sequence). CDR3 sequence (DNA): TGCAGTGGAGCGCGGAGAACAGATACGCAGTATTTT. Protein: CSGARRTDTQYF.

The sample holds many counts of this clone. As DNA, the CDR3 is TGCGCCAGCAGCCAAGGGTTTGGAGATACGCAGTATTTT. Residues: CASSQGFGDTQYF. V gene TRBV4-3 combines with J gene TRBJ2-3; no firm D call. Germline CDR1 LGHNA, CDR2 YSLEER. The germline V and J ends were trimmed by 1 base and 5 bases, with 7 bases remaining between them. This CDR3 is built from 13 residues.

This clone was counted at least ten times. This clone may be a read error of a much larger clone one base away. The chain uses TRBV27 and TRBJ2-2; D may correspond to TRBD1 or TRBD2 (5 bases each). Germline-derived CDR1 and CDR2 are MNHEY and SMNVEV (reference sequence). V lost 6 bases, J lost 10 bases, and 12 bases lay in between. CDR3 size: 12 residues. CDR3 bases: TGTGCCAGCAGGGGGGTGGTCGTGGAGCTGTTTTTT. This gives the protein CASRGVVVELFF.

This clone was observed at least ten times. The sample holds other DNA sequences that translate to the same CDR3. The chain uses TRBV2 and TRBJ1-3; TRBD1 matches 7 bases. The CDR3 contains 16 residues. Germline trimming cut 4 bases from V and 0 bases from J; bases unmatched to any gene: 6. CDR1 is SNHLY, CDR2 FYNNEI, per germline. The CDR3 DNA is TGTGCCAGCAGTGTTGGGCAGGGGGTCTCTGGAAACACCATATATTTT. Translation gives CASSVGQGVSGNTIYF.

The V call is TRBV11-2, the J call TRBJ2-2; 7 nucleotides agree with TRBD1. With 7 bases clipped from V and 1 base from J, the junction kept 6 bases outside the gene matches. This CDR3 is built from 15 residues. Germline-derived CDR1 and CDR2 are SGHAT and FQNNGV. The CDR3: CASNDRVRNTGELFF. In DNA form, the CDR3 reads TGTGCCAGCAACGACAGGGTACGGAACACCGGGGAGCTGTTTTTT.

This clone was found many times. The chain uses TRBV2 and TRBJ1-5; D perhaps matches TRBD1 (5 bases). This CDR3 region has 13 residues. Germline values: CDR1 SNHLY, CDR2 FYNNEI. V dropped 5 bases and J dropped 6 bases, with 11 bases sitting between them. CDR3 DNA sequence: TGTGCCAGCAGTTCACAGGAGGCTCAGCCCCAGCATTTT. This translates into CASSSQEAQPQHF.

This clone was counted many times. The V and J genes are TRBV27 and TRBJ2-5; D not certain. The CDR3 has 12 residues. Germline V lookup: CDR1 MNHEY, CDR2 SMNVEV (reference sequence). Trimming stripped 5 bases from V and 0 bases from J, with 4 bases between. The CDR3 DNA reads TGTGCCAGCAGTCCCTACCAAGAGACCCAGTACTTC. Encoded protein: CASSPYQETQYF.

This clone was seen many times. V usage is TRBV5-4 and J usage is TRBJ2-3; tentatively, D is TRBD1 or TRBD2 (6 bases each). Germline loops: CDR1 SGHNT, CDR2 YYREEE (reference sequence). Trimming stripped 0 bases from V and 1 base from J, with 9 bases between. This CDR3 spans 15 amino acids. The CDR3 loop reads CASSLAGAGTDTQYF. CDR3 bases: TGTGCCAGCAGCTTGGCGGGGGCCGGCACAGATACGCAGTATTTT.

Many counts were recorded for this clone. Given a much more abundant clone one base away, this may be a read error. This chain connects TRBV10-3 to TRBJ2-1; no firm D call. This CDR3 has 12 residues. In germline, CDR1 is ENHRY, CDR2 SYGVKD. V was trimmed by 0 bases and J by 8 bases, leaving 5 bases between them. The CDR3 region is CAISESRYEQFF. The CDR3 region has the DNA TGTGCCATCAGTGAGTCGAGGTATGAGCAGTTCTTC.

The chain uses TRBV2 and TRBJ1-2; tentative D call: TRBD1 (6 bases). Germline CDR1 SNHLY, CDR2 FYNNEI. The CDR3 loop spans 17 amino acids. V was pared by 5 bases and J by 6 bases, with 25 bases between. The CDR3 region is CASSRGVGPDGFHGYTF. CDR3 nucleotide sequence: TGTGCCAGCAGTAGGGGGGTGGGTCCGGATGGATTCCATGGCTACACCTTC.

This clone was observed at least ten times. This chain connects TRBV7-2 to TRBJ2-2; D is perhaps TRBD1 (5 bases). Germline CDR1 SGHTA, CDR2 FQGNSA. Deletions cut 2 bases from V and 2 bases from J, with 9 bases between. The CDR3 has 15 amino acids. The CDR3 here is CASSLIGVNTGELFF. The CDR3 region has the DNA TGTGCCAGCAGCTTAATAGGGGTAAACACCGGGGAGCTGTTTTTT. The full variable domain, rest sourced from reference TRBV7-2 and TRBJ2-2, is GAGVSQSPSNKVTEKGKDVELRCDPISGHTALYWYRQSLGQGLEFLIYFQGNSAPDKSGLPSDRFSAERTGGSVSTLTIQRTQQEDSAVYLCASSLIGVNTGELFFGEGSRLTVL.

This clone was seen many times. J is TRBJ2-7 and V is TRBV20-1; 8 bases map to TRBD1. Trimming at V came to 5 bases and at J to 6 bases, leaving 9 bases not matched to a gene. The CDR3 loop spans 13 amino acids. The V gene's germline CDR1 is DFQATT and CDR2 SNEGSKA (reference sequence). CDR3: CSAVGQGKSEQYF. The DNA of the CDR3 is TGCAGTGCTGTCGGACAGGGTAAATCCGAGCAGTACTTC.

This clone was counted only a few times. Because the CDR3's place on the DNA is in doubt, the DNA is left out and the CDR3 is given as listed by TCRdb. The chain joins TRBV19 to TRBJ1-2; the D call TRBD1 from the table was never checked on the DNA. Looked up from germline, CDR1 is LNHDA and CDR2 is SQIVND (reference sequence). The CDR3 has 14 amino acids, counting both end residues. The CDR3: CSSTRGGGVYGCTF.

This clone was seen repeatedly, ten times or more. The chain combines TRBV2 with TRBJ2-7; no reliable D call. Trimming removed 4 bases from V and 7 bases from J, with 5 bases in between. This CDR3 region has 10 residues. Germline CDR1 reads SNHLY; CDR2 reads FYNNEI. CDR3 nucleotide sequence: TGTGCCAGCAGTGGGGGAGAGCAGTACTTC. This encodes CASSGGEQYF.

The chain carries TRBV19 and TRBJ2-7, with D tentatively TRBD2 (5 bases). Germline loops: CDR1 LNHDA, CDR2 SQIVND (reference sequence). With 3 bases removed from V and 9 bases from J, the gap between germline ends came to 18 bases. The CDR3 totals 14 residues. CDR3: CASSMISDSCGQYF. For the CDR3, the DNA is TGTGCCAGTAGTATGATATCGGACTCCTGCGGGCAGTACTTC.

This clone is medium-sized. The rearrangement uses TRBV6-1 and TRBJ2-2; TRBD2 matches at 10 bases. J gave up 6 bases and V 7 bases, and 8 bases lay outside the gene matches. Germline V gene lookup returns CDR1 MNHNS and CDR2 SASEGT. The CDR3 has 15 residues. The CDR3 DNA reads TGTGCCAGCACGGAACTAGCGGGGACGGCCGGGGAGCTGTTTTTT. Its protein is CASTELAGTAGELFF.

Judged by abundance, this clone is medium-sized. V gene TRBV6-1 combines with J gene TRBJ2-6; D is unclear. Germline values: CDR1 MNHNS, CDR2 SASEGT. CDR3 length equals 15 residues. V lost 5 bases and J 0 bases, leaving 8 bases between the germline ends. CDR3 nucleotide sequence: TGTGCCAGCAGTCCACACGTCTCTGGGGCCAACGTCCTGACTTTC. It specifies CASSPHVSGANVLTF.

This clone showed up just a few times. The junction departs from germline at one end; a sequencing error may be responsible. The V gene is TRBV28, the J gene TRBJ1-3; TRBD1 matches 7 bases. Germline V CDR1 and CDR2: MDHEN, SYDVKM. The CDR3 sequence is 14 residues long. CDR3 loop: CASSTTGPVNAIYF. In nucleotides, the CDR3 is TGTGCCAGCAGTACGACAGGGCCTGTAAACGCCATATATTTT. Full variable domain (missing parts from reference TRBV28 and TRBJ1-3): DVKVTQSSRYLVKRTGEKVFLECVQDMDHENMFWYRQDPGLGLRLIYFSYDVKMKEKGDIPEGYSVSREKKERFSLILESASTNQTSMYLCASSTTGPVNAIYFGEGSWLTVV.

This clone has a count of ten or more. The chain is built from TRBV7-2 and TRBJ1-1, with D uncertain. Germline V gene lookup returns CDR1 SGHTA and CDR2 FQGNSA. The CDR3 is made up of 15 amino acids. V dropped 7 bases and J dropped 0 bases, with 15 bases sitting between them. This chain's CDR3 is CASTLRGRMNTEAFF. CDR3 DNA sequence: TGTGCCAGCACCCTAAGAGGGAGGATGAACACTGAAGCTTTCTTT.

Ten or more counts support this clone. CDR3 loop: CASSQDPRFDFRNQPQHF. The CDR3 bases are TGCGCCAGCAGCCAAGATCCCCGATTTGACTTCAGGAATCAGCCCCAGCATTTT. This chain connects TRBV4-1 to TRBJ1-5; unclear D gene. The V and J ends lost 0 bases and 4 bases respectively, with 19 bases between them. The CDR3 has 18 amino acids. Germline-derived CDR1 and CDR2 are MGHRA and YSYEKL.